This TCR beta chain was observed in a study of blood T cell repertoires in COVID-19. Participant reports of clinical history set cohort assignment. Each exposed participant met a COVID-19 case in the 2 weeks preceding study entry. This table comes from immunoSEQ multiplex PCR, and its TCRdb copy is limited to in-frame clones, with some not included. The sample consists of approximately 300,000 clones, 85% of them appearing once. J was trimmed by 2 bases and V by 6 bases; bases with no gene match: 2. Germline V gene data show CDR1 as ENHRY and CDR2 as SYGVKD. The CDR3 is made up of 14 amino acids. The sequencing sample was made of PBMCs or T cells enriched from blood (not recorded which). This TCR came from a woman aged 30 to 39 who had been exposed to COVID-19. The chain employs TRBV10-3 and TRBJ2-2; 8 bases map to TRBD2. The CDR3 spells CAIRLAANTGELFF. Here the CDR3 DNA reads TGTGCCATCAGACTAGCGGCAAACACCGGGGAGCTGTTTTTT.